This note documents a single T cell receptor beta chain sequence. Using immunoSEQ multiplex PCR, the repertoire was profiled, and TCRdb retains in-frame clones only, with some absent. This table has 150,000 to 200,000 clones, about 88% appearing once. CDR3 size: 13 residues. The germline CDR1 and CDR2 sequences are KGHDR and SFDVKD. V was cut by 9 bases and J by 3 bases, with 11 bases left in between. The data originate from a study of blood T cell repertoires in COVID-19. This chain links TRBV24-1 with TRBJ1-5; D gene unclear. Sequences were obtained from peripheral blood. The receptor was derived from a woman of 80 years or more in a cohort sampled during active or convalescent COVID-19. For the CDR3, the DNA is TGTGCCACCGCGGGCCGCAACAATCAGCCCCAGCATTTT. Amino acid sequence: CATAGRNNQPQHF.